This T cell receptor (beta chain) comes out of a study of blood T cell repertoires in COVID-19. On the study more broadly: The analysed material was cDNA or gDNA that came from T cells, B-cell-depleted T cells, or PBMCs.

Data came from immunoSEQ multiplex PCR; TCRdb stores just in-frame clones and leaves some out. This sample yields some 70,000 clones, of which about 84% are seen a single time; about 14% belongs to the top ten. Seattle participants joined during active infection and were tracked over time. Unmatched junction bases numbered 3, after V lost 4 bases and J lost 7 bases. CDR3 length: 13 amino acids. CDR1 and CDR2 from the germline V gene are LGHDT and YNNKEL (reference sequence). This TCR was recovered from a man in his fifties or sixties with COVID-19, enrolled during active disease. The rearrangement uses TRBV3-1 (or the pseudogene TRBV3-2) and TRBJ2-1; TRBD1 agrees at 8 bases. The source material was peripheral blood. The CDR3 protein is CASSLGQDNEQFF. Here the CDR3 DNA reads TGTGCCAGCAGCCTGGGACAGGATAATGAGCAGTTCTTC.